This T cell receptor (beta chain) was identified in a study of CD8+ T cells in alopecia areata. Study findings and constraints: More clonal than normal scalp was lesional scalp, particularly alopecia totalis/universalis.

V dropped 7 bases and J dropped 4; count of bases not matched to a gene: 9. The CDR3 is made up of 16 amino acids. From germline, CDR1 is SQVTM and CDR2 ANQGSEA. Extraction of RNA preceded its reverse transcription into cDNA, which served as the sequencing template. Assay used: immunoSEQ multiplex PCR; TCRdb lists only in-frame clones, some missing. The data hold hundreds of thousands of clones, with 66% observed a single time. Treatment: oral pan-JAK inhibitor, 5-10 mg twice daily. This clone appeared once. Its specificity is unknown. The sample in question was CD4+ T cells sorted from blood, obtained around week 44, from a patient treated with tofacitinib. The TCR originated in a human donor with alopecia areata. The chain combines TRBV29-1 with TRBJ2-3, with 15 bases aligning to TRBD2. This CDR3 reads CSANSGTSGGPDTQYF. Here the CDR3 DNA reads TGCAGCGCCAATTCCGGGACTAGCGGGGGGCCAGATACGCAGTATTTT.